This T cell receptor beta chain was sequenced during a study of T-cell reconstitution after alpha-beta-depleted transplantation in children. As it was prepared, the TCRbeta library received unique molecular identifiers. TCRdb ran MiXCR on the PCR reads and lists one entry per CDR3 protein. The table lists about 980,000 distinct CDR3 sequences, about 26% of them singletons. CDR3 length equals 15 residues. Germline V gives CDR1 SQVTM, CDR2 ANQGSEA. V was clipped by 2 bases and J by 4 bases, with 18 bases between them. Broader study findings: T-cell counts and diversity at one year post-transplant came mainly from newly produced T cells.

Of note for this clonotype: What it binds is not known.

The specimen comprised PBMCs, mostly from graft donor cells, sampled 360 days after TCRalphabeta/CD19-depleted stem cell transplant. This clonotype was sampled from a boy under two years old who had a stem cell transplant for SCID, so the T cells may come from the graft donor. V usage is TRBV29-1 and J usage is TRBJ2-7; D unclear. CDR3 region: CSVEPRVRVSYEQYF. The CDR3 DNA reads TGCAGCGTTGAACCAAGGGTAAGGGTTTCGTACGAGCAGTACTTC.